These 10 T cell receptor beta chains came from one sample sequenced in a study of blood T cell repertoires in COVID-19. The repertoire was sequenced with immunoSEQ multiplex PCR; TCRdb's copy has only in-frame clones and lacks some. The table has roughly 150,000 clones, approximately 78% seen once. Sequenced sample: peripheral blood. The receptors originated from a woman aged 80 or older with acute or convalescent COVID-19.

This chain connects TRBV9 to TRBJ2-7, with TRBD1 matching over 7 bases. Trimming at V came to 4 bases and at J to 4 bases, leaving 11 bases not matched to a gene. Germline V gives CDR1 SGDLS, CDR2 YYNGEE. This CDR3 contains 15 residues. CDR3 sequence (DNA): TGTGCCAGCAGCCCATCCCCGGACAGGCTATACGAGCAGTACTTC. This sequence encodes CASSPSPDRLYEQYF. The variable domain in full, with the rest retrieved from reference TRBV9 and TRBJ2-7, is DSGVTQTPKHLITATGQRVTLRCSPRSGDLSVYWYQQSLDQGLQFLIQYYNGEERAKGNILERFSAQQFPDLHSELNLSSLELGDSALYFCASSPSPDRLYEQYFGPGTRLTVT.

The V and J genes are TRBV2 and TRBJ2-5, with D perhaps matching TRBD2 (5 bases). The CDR3 consists of 14 residues. V was clipped by 6 bases and J by 1 base, with 12 bases between them. Germline V lookup: CDR1 SNHLY, CDR2 FYNNEI. The CDR3 is CASSLTNTQETQYF. In DNA, the CDR3 is TGTGCCAGCAGCTTGACTAACACCCAAGAGACCCAGTACTTC.

This clone was observed a handful of times. The CDR3 protein is CASSLSGVTYEQYF. The CDR3 nucleotides read TGTGCCAGCAGCTTGAGCGGGGTCACCTACGAGCAGTACTTC. The chain links TRBV5-6 to TRBJ2-7; 7 bases line up with TRBD2. Germline V lookup: CDR1 SGHDT, CDR2 YYEEEE. The CDR3 runs 14 residues. The V gene end was trimmed by 1 base and the J gene end by 2 bases; junction bases not matched to a gene: 3.

This chain links TRBV7-9 with TRBJ2-2, with D maybe TRBD1 (6 bases). V lost 1 base and J lost 3, with 18 bases in between. Germline V gene sequence: CDR1 SEHNR, CDR2 FQNEAQ (reference sequence). The CDR3 sequence is 18 residues long. CDR3 DNA sequence: TGTGCCAGCAGCTTAGGAACTCCCTGGACAGCCGACACCGGGGAGCTGTTTTTT. Its translation is CASSLGTPWTADTGELFF.

The chain employs TRBV6-4 and TRBJ2-3; D is uncertain. From germline, CDR1 is MRHNA and CDR2 SNTAGT. CDR3 length: 15 residues. V dropped 7 bases and J dropped 0 bases, with 14 bases sitting between them. The CDR3 coding sequence is TGTGCCAGCACTTCCCCCGGGTTTAGCACAGATACGCAGTATTTT. This sequence encodes CASTSPGFSTDTQYF.

J is TRBJ2-4 and V is TRBV18; the D is unclear. Germline CDR1 KGHSH, CDR2 LQKENI. This CDR3 is built from 13 residues. V was cut by 0 bases and J by 13 bases, with 13 bases left in between. The CDR3 DNA reads TGTGCCAGCTCACCACCAACAGAACTTCCACAGTACTTC. Protein product: CASSPPTELPQYF.

This clone came up a few times. The rearrangement joins TRBV5-6 to TRBJ2-3; no definite D call. Trimming removed 6 bases from V and 0 bases from J, with 11 bases in between. Looked up from germline, CDR1 is SGHDT and CDR2 is YYEEEE. The CDR3 spans 14 residues. Here the CDR3 reads CASTRAVSTDTQYF. Here the CDR3 DNA reads TGTGCCAGCACCCGTGCGGTCAGCACAGATACGCAGTATTTT.

The chain links TRBV27 to TRBJ2-7; maybe TRBD1 (6 bases). Germline assignment: CDR1 MNHEY and CDR2 SMNVEV (reference sequence). The V gene lost 5 bases and the J gene lost 3 bases, with 17 bases spanning the gap. This CDR3 region has 15 residues. For the CDR3, the DNA is TGTGCCAGCAGTAGGTACGGGACACCCTACTACGAGCAGTACTTC. Translation gives CASSRYGTPYYEQYF.

This clone occurred once. The chain joins TRBV7-8 to TRBJ1-4, with D perhaps TRBD1 (5 bases). V was cut by 4 bases and J by 6 bases, with 15 bases left in between. This CDR3 contains 15 residues. Germline CDR1 SGHVS, CDR2 FQNEAQ. CDR3 nucleotides: TGTGCCAGCAGCTCCCTCCGACAGAAAGATGAAAAACTGTTTTTT. This codes for CASSSLRQKDEKLFF.

The chain links TRBV5-4 to TRBJ2-2, with TRBD2 matching 11 bases. Germline lookup yields CDR1 SGHNT and CDR2 YYREEE (reference sequence). This CDR3 is built from 16 residues. Germline trimming cut 3 bases from V and 7 bases from J; bases unmatched to any gene: 8. The CDR3 bases are TGTGCCAGCAGCTCCCTACTAGCGGGAGTTTTCGGGGAGCTGTTTTTT. Translation: CASSSLLAGVFGELFF.